This T cell receptor (beta chain) emerged from a study of CD8 T cells in ankylosing spondylitis. This clonotype has at least ten counts. Its target is not known. Study results and caveats: It was reported that disease-linked clones were significantly enriched in matched ankylosing spondylitis synovial fluid. As for the disease-linked clones, they showed a CD8+ phenotype and occurred at relatively low frequencies in peripheral blood. There was a TCR beta motif, made of several highly homologous variants, that appeared characteristic of ankylosing spondylitis blood.

Trimming removed 11 bases at V and 2 bases at J, with 13 bases between. The CDR3 contains 13 residues. Germline V CDR1 and CDR2: MNHEY, SVGEGT. Libraries of TCR beta came from quantitative 5'-RACE with molecular barcodes. TCRdb reprocessed the 5' RACE reads via MiXCR and lists one record per CDR3 protein. The sample contains 200,000 to 250,000 distinct CDR3 sequences, around a quarter of which appear only once. This TCR was sampled from a male donor with ankylosing spondylitis or in good health (not recorded which). The chain is built from TRBV6-2 or TRBV6-3 and TRBJ2-1; maybe TRBD1 (6 bases). Input material: blood, either unsorted or a sorted T cell fraction (not recorded which). The CDR3 is CAGSRDTYNEQFF. DNA for the CDR3: TGTGCCGGTTCACGGGACACCTACAATGAGCAGTTCTTC.